This entry concerns a single T cell receptor (beta chain). In the authors' methods: Amplification from reference gene primers served as the basis for estimated nucleated cell counts. Clones were sequenced by immunoSEQ multiplex PCR, and TCRdb holds only the in-frame ones, with some missing. V, J and clone size derive from that table, while D and trimming were established from the DNA sequence. The sample carries some 350,000 clones, about 90% recorded once. These data are taken from a study of blood T cell repertoires in COVID-19. Study-wide background: Spain, Italy and the United States supplied samples that represented acute and convalescent COVID-19.

Per the germline V gene, CDR1 is SGHAT and CDR2 is FQNNGV. V lost 6 bases to trimming and J lost 0 bases; unmatched junction nucleotides: 16. The CDR3 runs to 18 residues. One Seattle source followed patients from active infection through their disease course. The sample was peripheral blood. The chain employs TRBV11-2 and TRBJ1-1; 7 nucleotides match TRBD1. This sequence originates from a woman younger than 45 with COVID-19, enrolled during active disease. CDR3: CASRETGTAREMNTEAFF. The CDR3 bases are TGTGCCAGCAGGGAGACCGGGACAGCAAGAGAGATGAACACTGAAGCTTTCTTT.